This T cell receptor (beta chain) was captured by sequencing in a study of T-cell reconstitution after alpha-beta-depleted transplantation in children. General observations from the study: T-cell counts and diversity at one year following transplant were attributed mainly to newly produced T cells. Reported findings indicate that, about two months after transplant, alpha-beta T cells came from several hundred expanded clones, which were derived from non-depleted graft cells.

This clonotype was seen a handful of times. What it binds is unknown. V lost 4 bases and J 1 base, leaving 16 bases between the germline ends. This CDR3 contains 16 residues. Looked up from germline, CDR1 is SGHKS and CDR2 is YYEKEE (reference sequence). Unique molecular identifiers were incorporated during preparation of the TCRbeta library. Via MiXCR, TCRdb re-called the PCR reads, giving one row per CDR3 protein. The sample lists more than 400,000 distinct CDR3 sequences; over 40% were seen once. This receptor was taken from a girl aged 2-15 years with aplastic anemia, due to receive a stem cell transplant. The input for sequencing was PBMCs, taken before TCRalphabeta/CD19-depleted stem cell transplant. V usage is TRBV5-5 and J usage is TRBJ2-3; possibly TRBD2 for D (6 bases). The CDR3: CASSAVVGGRTDTQYF. The CDR3 nucleotides read TGTGCCAGCAGCGCCGTGGTGGGAGGACGCACAGATACGCAGTATTTT.